Following are 23 T cell receptor beta chains from one sample sequenced in a study of blood T cell repertoires in COVID-19. Clones were read by immunoSEQ multiplex PCR, and TCRdb kept only the in-frame ones, dropping some. The table records about 200,000 clones, 80% to 90% of them present only once. The sequenced sample consisted of peripheral blood. Receptors were obtained from a man of 80 years or more with acute or convalescent COVID-19.

The J gene is TRBJ1-2, the V gene TRBV19; D ambiguous. Between the trimmed V and J ends, which lost 1 base and 2 bases, there was a span of 11 bases. The CDR3 consists of 15 residues. Germline CDR1 is LNHDA and CDR2 is SQIVND (reference sequence). CDR3 protein: CASSIVGGSNYGYTF. The CDR3 nucleotides read TGTGCCAGTAGTATAGTGGGAGGATCGAACTATGGCTACACCTTC.

The chain recombines TRBV14 with TRBJ2-1; 7 bases match TRBD2. This CDR3 region has 11 residues. V lost 4 bases, J lost 10 bases, and 1 base stayed unmatched. Germline-derived CDR1 and CDR2 are SGHDN and FVKESK. The CDR3 spells CASSLSGEQFF. The DNA for the CDR3 is TGTGCCAGCAGCCTTAGCGGGGAGCAGTTCTTC.

The chain couples TRBV4-1 to TRBJ2-5; 8 nucleotides line up with TRBD2. The CDR3 has 15 amino acids. After removal of 1 base from V and 1 base from J, the junction contained 2 bases not matched to a gene. Per the germline V gene, CDR1 is MGHRA and CDR2 is YSYEKL. The DNA for the CDR3 is TGCGCCAGCAGCCAAGTCGGGACTAGCCAAGAGACCCAGTACTTC. Translation: CASSQVGTSQETQYF.

Details on this clone: Its ends do not fully match the called genes, so a read error is possible. This chain uses TRBV7-2 with TRBJ1-2, with a possible D match to TRBD1 (6 bases). CDR1 and CDR2 from the germline V gene are SGHTA and FQGNSA. This CDR3 has 16 residues. The CDR3 sequence: CASNLAGQGSRYGYTF. CDR3 nucleotides: TGTGCCAGCAACTTAGCGGGACAAGGTTCAAGATATGGCTACACCTTC.

The rearrangement links TRBV28 to TRBJ2-5, with 16 positions matching TRBD2. Trimming at V came to 5 bases and at J to 5 bases, leaving 11 bases not matched to a gene. There are 18 residues in the CDR3. Germline loops: CDR1 MDHEN, CDR2 SYDVKM. The CDR3 coding sequence is TGTGCCAGCAGTACCGGGACTAGCGGGAGGGCCAACTCGGAGACCCAGTACTTC. This sequence encodes CASSTGTSGRANSETQYF.

The CDR3 here is CASSPRGQGGGGYTF. Written as DNA, the CDR3 is TGTGCCAGCAGTCCGCGGGGACAGGGTGGGGGTGGCTACACCTTC. The V and J genes are TRBV27 and TRBJ1-2; TRBD1 matches 9 bases. The CDR3 sequence is 15 residues long. CDR1 is MNHEY, CDR2 SMNVEV, per germline (reference sequence). V lost 5 bases, J lost 7 bases, and 11 bases stayed unmatched.

In this sample, this clone turned up once. Other DNA sequences of this sample code for an identical CDR3. The chain is built from TRBV18 and TRBJ2-7, with D maybe TRBD1 (5 bases). There are 12 residues in the CDR3. Germline V gene lookup returns CDR1 KGHSH and CDR2 LQKENI. Trimming shortened V by 3 bases and J by 7 bases, and 10 bases separated the two germline ends. CDR3 loop: CASSPGRVEQYF. The CDR3 DNA is TGTGCCAGCTCACCGGGGCGTGTAGAGCAGTACTTC.

This clone was seen a handful of times. The CDR3 DNA sequence: TGTGCCAGCAGTTACGCCCAGGGCACGCCCCAGCATTTT. Amino acid sequence: CASSYAQGTPQHF. The rearrangement uses TRBV6-2 or TRBV6-3 and TRBJ1-5; a weak D match, TRBD1 (5 bases). The CDR3 runs 13 residues. Trimming cost V 2 bases and J 9 bases, with 11 bases left between them. Germline-derived CDR1 and CDR2 are MNHEY and SVGEGT.

This clone has just a few counts. V gene TRBV7-2 combines with J gene TRBJ1-1; 7 positions match TRBD1. Trimming at V came to 6 bases and at J to 4 bases, leaving 5 bases not matched to a gene. The V gene's germline CDR1 is SGHTA and CDR2 FQGNSA. This CDR3 comprises 13 residues. The CDR3 nucleotides read TGTGCCAGCAGTCGACAGGGTGGCACTGAAGCTTTCTTT. Translating gives CASSRQGGTEAFF.

The chain joins TRBV6-1 to TRBJ2-3, with 14 bases matching TRBD2. CDR3 length: 18 residues. Germline V lookup: CDR1 MNHNS, CDR2 SASEGT. V was pared by 1 base and J by 3 bases, with 6 bases of the junction left unmatched. In DNA form, the CDR3 reads TGTGCCAGCAGTGAAGTGACTAGCGGGAGGGCCGGGACAGATACGCAGTATTTT. Translation gives CASSEVTSGRAGTDTQYF.

This chain uses TRBV11-2 with TRBJ2-5; 9 nucleotides align to TRBD1. The J segment lost 1 base and the V segment lost 5 bases, leaving 2 bases of the junction unmatched. Germline CDR1 and CDR2: SGHAT and FQNNGV. The CDR3 has 14 residues. CDR3 protein: CASSRDRAQETQYF. For the CDR3, the DNA is TGTGCCAGCAGCCGGGACAGGGCCCAAGAGACCCAGTACTTC.

The V and J genes are TRBV10-3 and TRBJ1-1; D is perhaps TRBD1 (6 bases). The CDR3 is 12 residues long. Germline values: CDR1 ENHRY, CDR2 SYGVKD. The V end lost 3 bases, the J end lost 5 bases, and 7 bases lay between the germline ends. The CDR3 loop is CAISDQGTEAFF. The CDR3 DNA follows: TGTGCCATCAGTGACCAGGGGACTGAAGCTTTCTTT.

The rearrangement joins TRBV5-5 to TRBJ1-2; 10 bases align to TRBD1. The V gene's germline CDR1 is SGHKS and CDR2 YYEKEE (reference sequence). The trim removed 0 bases at V and 8 bases at J, leaving 4 bases unmatched. This CDR3 has 14 residues. The CDR3 nucleotides are TGTGCCAGCAGCTTGGAGGGACAGGGGTCCGGCTACACCTTC. It specifies CASSLEGQGSGYTF. Filled out from reference TRBV5-5 and TRBJ1-2, the complete variable domain reads DAGVTQSPTHLIKTRGQQVTLRCSPISGHKSVSWYQQVLGQGPQFIFQYYEKEERGRGNFPDRFSARQFPNYSSELNVNALLLGDSALYLCASSLEGQGSGYTFGSGTRLTVV.

Details on this clone: The sample has other DNA sequences that encode this CDR3 too. Here the CDR3 reads CASSVGASANTGELFF. The CDR3 nucleotides read TGTGCCAGCAGCGTAGGGGCTAGCGCCAACACCGGGGAGCTGTTTTTT. The rearrangement links TRBV9 to TRBJ2-2, with a weak D call TRBD2 (6 bases). There are 16 residues in the CDR3. The V gene's germline CDR1 is SGDLS and CDR2 YYNGEE. Trimming pared 0 bases from V and 2 bases from J, leaving 11 bases between.

The CDR3 coding sequence is TGCAGTGCTAGTAGCTCGACCCAGTACTTC. Translated, it gives CSASSSTQYF. The chain is built from TRBV20-1 and TRBJ2-5; D gene uncertain. Germline CDR1 DFQATT, CDR2 SNEGSKA (reference sequence). V shed 3 bases and J shed 7 bases, with 6 bases lying between them. This CDR3 has 10 residues.

For the CDR3, the DNA is TGTGCCAGCAGCTTAGCGGCTAGCGGTAACACCGGGGAGCTGTTTTTT. Protein: CASSLAASGNTGELFF. The chain links TRBV7-2 to TRBJ2-2; 7 nucleotides align to TRBD2. Germline CDR1 and CDR2: SGHTA and FQGNSA. The junction had 3 bases not matched to a gene; V was cut back by 0 bases and J by 2 bases. The CDR3 length is 16 residues.

This clone has a single count. The rearrangement uses TRBV5-6 and TRBJ2-5; perhaps TRBD2 as D (5 bases). The CDR3 is 16 residues long. Deletions cut 1 base from V and 5 bases from J, with 18 bases between. Germline CDR1 and CDR2: SGHDT and YYEEEE. The CDR3 region has the DNA TGTGCCAGCAGCTTGCCCGTTAGGATGCCGGGGGAGACCCAGTACTTC. Amino acids: CASSLPVRMPGETQYF.

The count of this clone is one. V is TRBV4-1 and J is TRBJ1-4, with 8 bases matching TRBD1. CDR1 is MGHRA, CDR2 YSYEKL, per germline. CDR3 size: 14 residues. V shed 5 bases and J 8 bases; nucleotides not matched to a gene: 7. The CDR3 here is CASSGTGGNEKLFF. CDR3 DNA sequence: TGCGCCAGCAGCGGAACAGGGGGTAACGAAAAACTGTTTTTT.

The chain combines TRBV6-1 with TRBJ2-7; TRBD2 matches at 14 bases. Germline CDR1 reads MNHNS; CDR2 reads SASEGT. This CDR3 is 18 amino acids long. The V segment lost 0 bases and the J segment 3 bases; nucleotides outside the gene matches: 7. The CDR3 region is CASSEAGRGTSGSYEQYF. The DNA of the CDR3 is TGTGCCAGCAGTGAAGCCGGGAGGGGGACTAGCGGGAGCTACGAGCAGTACTTC.

The rearrangement uses TRBV3-1 (or the pseudogene TRBV3-2) and TRBJ1-3; D remains unclear. From germline, CDR1 is LGHDT and CDR2 YNNKEL (reference sequence). V was clipped by 0 bases and J by 0 bases, with 9 bases between them. The CDR3 runs to 16 residues. Written as DNA, the CDR3 is TGTGCCAGCAGCCAAGATCCCTCGGGCTCTGGAAACACCATATATTTT. Its translation is CASSQDPSGSGNTIYF.

The chain recombines TRBV7-9 with TRBJ2-7; a weak D match, TRBD2 (5 bases). CDR3 length: 14 amino acids. Trimming pared 5 bases from V and 2 bases from J, leaving 13 bases between. Germline V gene lookup returns CDR1 SEHNR and CDR2 FQNEAQ (reference sequence). CDR3 nucleotide sequence: TGTGCCAGCAGCCCAATACTAGGAACCTACGAGCAGTACTTC. It is translated as CASSPILGTYEQYF.

V is TRBV5-1 and J is TRBJ2-1; TRBD2 aligns across 12 bases. Trimming removed 2 bases from V and 2 bases from J; junction bases left unmatched: 2. CDR1 is SGHRS, CDR2 YFSETQ, per germline. CDR3 length: 16 amino acids. The CDR3 DNA follows: TGCGCCAGCAGCTTCGGACTAGCGGGGACCTACAATGAGCAGTTCTTC. Its translation is CASSFGLAGTYNEQFF.

This clone has more than one count but fewer than ten. V usage is TRBV28 and J usage is TRBJ2-1; 7 bases are a match to TRBD2. The CDR3 spans 14 residues. Germline V gene lookup returns CDR1 MDHEN and CDR2 SYDVKM. Trimming took 6 bases from V and 3 from J; bases not matched to a gene: 5. In DNA form, the CDR3 reads TGTGCCAGCAGGTCACTAGCGAACTACAATGAGCAGTTCTTC. Its translation is CASRSLANYNEQFF.